These T cell receptor beta chains were read from a single sample in a study of blood T cells in healthy people across ages. TCRdb fed the 5' RACE reads into MiXCR, producing one record per CDR3 protein. The sample carries fewer than 1.5 million distinct CDR3 sequences, around 42% recorded once. The sample consisted of blood. These receptors were obtained from a woman aged 18 to 35 in good health. Each CDR3 is given with its conserved first and last residue. The order of the fields is V gene, J gene, CDR3 protein.

>TRBV6-1|TRBJ2-1
CASSEVTTDEQFF
>TRBV28|TRBJ2-3
CASRQKRGYTDTQYF
>TRBV9|TRBJ2-1
CASSLEHRDEQFF
>TRBV4-1|TRBJ1-1
CASSQERDRVTNTEAFF
>TRBV12-3/TRBV12-4|TRBJ2-5
CASSFGGETQYF
>TRBV6-5|TRBJ2-7
CASSYSGRRTYEQYF
>TRBV7-9|TRBJ2-1
CASPSGTGYNEQFF
>TRBV5-1|TRBJ2-1
CARGPRGPYNEQFF
>TRBV3-1|TRBJ2-1
CASRRGYSYNEQFF
>TRBV24-1|TRBJ2-1
CATSDLPKFQTSAKRGEQFF
>TRBV29-1|TRBJ2-7
CSVEVAGDYEQYF
>TRBV20-1|TRBJ1-4
CSARDPALTYEKLFF
>TRBV12-3/TRBV12-4|TRBJ2-3
CASSGEKGDTQYF
>TRBV24-1|TRBJ2-3
CATSGTSGSLRNTQYF
>TRBV27|TRBJ2-3
CASWGPGQTTGLRLAGTTDTQYF
>TRBV20-1|TRBJ2-7
CSATGGGTYEQYF
>TRBV28|TRBJ2-1
CASSLPTSGGPRSYNEQFF
>TRBV5-6|TRBJ2-5
CASSSGTGEETQYF
>TRBV2|TRBJ2-3
CASRTIAGGSTDTQYF
>TRBV4-1|TRBJ1-1
CASSQAPTRLLNTEAFF
>TRBV2|TRBJ1-6
CASSQTWDPPGNSPPHF
>TRBV20-1|TRBJ2-3
CSAREHFTDTQYF
>TRBV7-3|TRBJ1-2
CASSSPSEGSTPYGYTF
>TRBV30|TRBJ2-5
CAWSVQGSTQYF
>TRBV2|TRBJ1-1
CASSPPTGGSTEAFF
>TRBV20-1|TRBJ1-5
CSASTQGFGQPQHF
>TRBV20-1|TRBJ2-1
CSAARGGSSIFDQFF
>TRBV10-3|TRBJ2-3
CAVSEPPQSAGGPNTQYF
>TRBV24-1|TRBJ1-1
CATSAWGTEGPEAFF
>TRBV14|TRBJ1-5
CASSREGFDQPQHF
>TRBV30|TRBJ1-2
CAWRQVAGNYGYTF
>TRBV29-1|TRBJ2-7
CSVAGGDSSPYEQYF
>TRBV6-2/TRBV6-3|TRBJ1-6
CASSYTMQGNSPLHF
>TRBV6-5|TRBJ2-5
CASSHRLAGPMQTQYF
>TRBV6-5|TRBJ1-2
CASSRRTGEHYGYTF
>TRBV12-3/TRBV12-4|TRBJ2-7
CASTLRRTSGSYEQYF
>TRBV9|TRBJ1-6
CASSVGGLGQNSPLHF
>TRBV10-2|TRBJ2-7
CASARGYEQYF
>TRBV12-3/TRBV12-4|TRBJ2-7
CASTARGSEQYF
>TRBV20-1|TRBJ2-7
CSAREGGGRGYEQYF
>TRBV7-2|TRBJ1-2
CASSPMTGREGYTF
>TRBV6-6|TRBJ2-7
CASNEPGQKNYEQYF
>TRBV3-1|TRBJ2-4
CASSPTQGAKNIQYF
>TRBV2|TRBJ2-1
CASSGRGTYNEQFF
>TRBV2|-
CASSWTAYNEQYF
>TRBV12-3/TRBV12-4|TRBJ1-2
CASSFQPFDGYTF
>TRBV20-1|TRBJ2-3
CSASSSGGRTDTQYF
>TRBV10-2|TRBJ2-1
CASTLGLAVYNEQFF
>TRBV7-2|TRBJ2-1
CASSDRQGGHNEQFF
>TRBV6-5|TRBJ2-7
CASSYHSTTGYYEQYF
>TRBV11-2|TRBJ2-1
CASSLVRPGAELLSSYNEQFF
>TRBV20-1|TRBJ2-3
CSARDTSGNTDTQYF
>TRBV6-5|TRBJ2-7
CASSYSGTGASYEQYF
>TRBV5-1|TRBJ2-7
CASSTELAPYEQYF